The rows below give T cell receptor beta chains drawn from one sample of a study of human T cells and chemical hapten exposure. TCRdb ran MiXCR on the RACE reads and lists one entry per CDR3 protein. Of 150,000 to 200,000 distinct CDR3 sequences listed, 30% were seen once; the top ten hold less than 3%. This sample comprised whole blood, obtained in connection with sensitization to the hapten diphenylcyclopropenone (DPC). The receptors originated from a woman aged 25 to 39 with alopecia areata. Some clones in this sample may be carry-over from other donors' samples. CDR3s include the opening cysteine and the closing phenylalanine or tryptophan. Fields, in order: clone size, D gene, J gene, V gene, CDR3 protein, CDR3 DNA. A D gene is named only where the DNA matches it firmly. Clone size, where shown, is once, few, many, or a class for clones that have expanded.

few - TRBJ2-5 TRBV20-1 CSAPLSLGETQYF TGCAGTGCTCCTCTTAGTTTGGGAGAGACCCAGTACTTC
few - TRBJ2-1 TRBV12-3/TRBV12-4 CASSLEGGAGREQFF TGTGCCAGCAGTTTAGAAGGGGGGGCTGGTCGTGAGCAGTTCTTC
few TRBD1 TRBJ1-1 TRBV28 CASSPRTGGIAEAFF TGTGCCAGCAGTCCTCGGACAGGGGGGATCGCTGAAGCTTTCTTT
- TRBD2 TRBJ2-7 TRBV28 CASSFPLRASGSYEQYF TGTGCCAGCAGTTTTCCTCTCCGGGCTAGCGGGTCCTACGAGCAGTACTTC
- - TRBJ1-5 TRBV6-2/TRBV6-3 CASRDLNQPQHF TGTGCCAGCAGGGACCTGAATCAGCCCCAGCATTTT
few - TRBJ1-1 TRBV7-2 CASSLGGAGREGTEAFF TGTGCCAGCAGCTTAGGTGGAGCGGGCAGGGAAGGCACTGAAGCTTTCTTT
few - TRBJ2-7 TRBV20-1 CSAPGAVTYEQYF TGCAGTGCTCCAGGCGCAGTCACCTACGAGCAGTACTTC
many TRBD2 TRBJ2-1 TRBV20-1 CSARDEASGGHGNEQFF TGCAGTGCTAGAGATGAGGCTAGCGGGGGCCACGGGAATGAGCAGTTCTTC
- TRBD1 TRBJ2-2 TRBV7-2 CASRTLTGGGELFF TGTGCCAGCAGGACTCTGACAGGGGGCGGGGAGCTGTTTTTT
- TRBD1 TRBJ1-4 TRBV29-1 CSVGDRENEKLFF TGCAGCGTTGGGGACAGGGAAAATGAAAAACTGTTTTTT
- - TRBJ2-7 TRBV2 CASRRDISYEQYF TGTGCCAGCAGGAGGGACATCTCCTACGAGCAGTACTTC
- - TRBJ2-2 TRBV6-5 CASSSTGTGELFF TGTGCCAGCAGTTCGACAGGCACCGGGGAGCTGTTTTTT
few - TRBJ2-3 TRBV4-3 CASSQRQNTDTQYF TGCGCCAGCAGCCAGAGGCAGAACACAGATACGCAGTATTTT